This TCR beta chain came from a study of human T cells and chemical hapten exposure. Study-wide background: The scalp of each patient received a weekly diphenylcyclopropenone dose for the full roughly 25-week study. Study-wide results and caveats: Expanded TCRs created a significantly greater count of big CDR3 similarity clusters than controls did.

TCRdb re-analysed the RACE reads in MiXCR, keeping a single row per CDR3 protein. This table holds tens of thousands of distinct CDR3 sequences, around 12% found once. Noted time point: pre-sensitization, week 0. Treatment in this sample: therapeutic diphenylcyclopropenone sensitization with weekly scalp DPC. Unseparated into fractions, whole blood served as the source from which total RNA was extracted. Blood sampling occurred before each patch-test application. This clonotype showed up many times. Its antigen remains unknown. This CDR3 has 13 amino acids. The V end lost 6 bases, the J end lost 8 bases, and 16 bases lay between the germline ends.

Sequencing was performed on whole blood, taken in connection with sensitization to the hapten diphenylcyclopropenone (DPC). The source of this sequence is a middle-aged woman with alopecia areata. Some clones in this sample may be carry-over from other donors' samples. The genes are TRBV12-3 or TRBV12-4 and TRBJ1-1; unclear D gene. The CDR3 reads CASSPEFRGEAFF. CDR3 in DNA: TGTGCCAGCAGCCCCGAGTTTCGCGGAGAAGCTTTCTTT.